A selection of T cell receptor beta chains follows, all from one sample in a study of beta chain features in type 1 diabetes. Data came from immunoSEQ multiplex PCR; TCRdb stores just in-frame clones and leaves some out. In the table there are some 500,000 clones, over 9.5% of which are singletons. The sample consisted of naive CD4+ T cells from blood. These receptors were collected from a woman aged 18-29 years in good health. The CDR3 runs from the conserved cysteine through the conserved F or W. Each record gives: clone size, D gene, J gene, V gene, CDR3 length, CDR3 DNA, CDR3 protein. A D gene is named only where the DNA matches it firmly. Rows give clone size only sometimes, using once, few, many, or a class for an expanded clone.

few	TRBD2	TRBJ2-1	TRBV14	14	TGTGCCAGCAACCAACTAGCGGGAGCCCATGAGCAGTTCTTC	CASNQLAGAHEQFF
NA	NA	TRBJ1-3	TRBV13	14	TGTGCCAGCAGCGTACAGGGCACTGGAAACACCATATATTTT	CASSVQGTGNTIYF
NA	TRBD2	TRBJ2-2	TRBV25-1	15	TGTGCCAGCAGTGTACAGCGGGGGATCACCGGGGAGCTGTTTTTT	CASSVQRGITGELFF
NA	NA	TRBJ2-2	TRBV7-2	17	TGTGCCAGCAGCCGGGGCCCGGCGACAATGAACACCGGGGAGCTGTTTTTT	CASSRGPATMNTGELFF
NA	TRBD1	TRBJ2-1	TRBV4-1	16	TGCGCCAGCAGCCAGCAACAGGGGAGCTCCTACAATGAGCAGTTCTTC	CASSQQQGSSYNEQFF
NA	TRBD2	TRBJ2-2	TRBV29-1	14	TGCAGCGCGAACCGACTAGCAGATACCGGGGAGCTGTTTTTT	CSANRLADTGELFF
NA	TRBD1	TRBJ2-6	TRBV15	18	TGTGCCACCAGCAGAGGTGCAGGGGGCGAGACTGGGGCCAACGTCCTGACTTTC	CATSRGAGGETGANVLTF
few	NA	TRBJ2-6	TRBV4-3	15	TGCGCCAGCAGCCAGGGGTTTTCTGGGGCCAACGTCCTGACTTTC	CASSQGFSGANVLTF
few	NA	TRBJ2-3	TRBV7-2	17	TGTGCCAGCAGCTTTGTAGGCCTCCCGACAGCAGGGGATACGCAGTATTTT	CASSFVGLPTAGDTQYF
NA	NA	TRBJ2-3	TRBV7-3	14	TGTGCCAGCAGCTTTAGTGGGGGCACAGATACGCAGTATTTT	CASSFSGGTDTQYF
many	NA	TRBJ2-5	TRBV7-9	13	TGTGCCAGCAGCCCCTACAGGGACGAGACCCAGTACTTC	CASSPYRDETQYF
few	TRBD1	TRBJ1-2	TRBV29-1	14	TGCAGCCTCACCGAAGGGGGACAGGGGATGGGCTACACCTTC	CSLTEGGQGMGYTF
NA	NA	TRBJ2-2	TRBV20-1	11	TGCAGTGCTTGGGCATCCGGGGAGCTGTTTTTT	CSAWASGELFF